This entry lists 10 T cell receptor beta chains sequenced from one sample in a study of a mutant IDH1 vaccine in newly diagnosed glioma (dated by TCRdb to 2020 to 2023). Read against the paper, the sample's time point label means: week 47, end of study. A 20-mer mutant IDH1 peptide at 300 micrograms in Montanide made up each vaccine dose, which was injected subcutaneously together with topical imiquimod. Their cognate antigens are unknown. The method behind the library was the immunoSEQ multiplex PCR assay. Here the immuneACCESS table is served through TCRdb, limited to in-frame sequences with V and J called. Missing clones are a known gap in these copies; in checked studies unresolved V genes cover under half, and the rest lacks a known reason. The sample table records just over 60,000 clones; about four fifths of these occur just once. The ten largest make up 3.8% of the sample. Sequencing was performed on PBMCs, taken from a glioma patient whose treatment included an IDH1 peptide vaccine. These receptors originate from a man aged 30 to 45 with glioma.

The J gene is TRBJ2-7, the V gene TRBV11-2; D uncertain. CDR3 length: 14 amino acids. Germline CDR1 reads SGHAT; CDR2 reads FQNNGV. The ends were cut back, 3 bases at V and 2 bases at J, with 11 bases in the middle. The CDR3 spells CASSLPWAPYEQYF. For the CDR3, the DNA is TGTGCCAGCAGCTTGCCATGGGCCCCCTACGAGCAGTACTTC.

The V and J genes are TRBV5-8 and TRBJ2-6; TRBD1 or TRBD2 may be the D gene (5 bases each). Germline CDR1 and CDR2: SGHTS and YDEGEE. The length of the CDR3 is 18 residues. V was pared by 4 bases and J by 0 bases, with 17 bases between. This CDR3 reads CASSLHGGPSSGANVLTF. CDR3 DNA: TGTGCCAGCAGCCTGCATGGGGGACCGAGCTCTGGGGCCAACGTCCTGACTTTC.

The CDR3 spells CASSEGPEETQYF. DNA of the CDR3: TGTGCCAGCAGCGAGGGGCCTGAAGAGACCCAGTACTTC. V usage is TRBV9 and J usage is TRBJ2-5, with D possibly matching TRBD1 (5 bases). V shed 3 bases and J shed 3 bases, with 9 bases lying between them. This CDR3 has 13 residues. The V gene's germline CDR1 is SGDLS and CDR2 YYNGEE.

The chain has TRBV2 and TRBJ1-5; no definite D call. The CDR3 has 14 residues. V lost 4 bases and J lost 7, with 14 bases in between. Germline V gene sequence: CDR1 SNHLY, CDR2 FYNNEI. CDR3 DNA: TGTGCCAGCAGTGGTCAGCATCCGGGCCAGCCCCAGCATTTT. It is translated as CASSGQHPGQPQHF.

The genes are TRBV5-8 and TRBJ1-4; a weak D match, TRBD1 (5 bases). The ends were cut back, 0 bases at V and 8 bases at J, with 20 bases in the middle. The CDR3 consists of 17 residues. Germline lookup yields CDR1 SGHTS and CDR2 YDEGEE. The CDR3 nucleotides are TGTGCCAGCAGCTTGGGGACAAGGATCGGAAATGGGGAAAAACTGTTTTTT. This codes for CASSLGTRIGNGEKLFF.

The V and J genes are TRBV28 and TRBJ1-3; D not resolved. Germline CDR1 MDHEN, CDR2 SYDVKM. The CDR3 totals 14 residues. V lost 2 bases, J lost 0 bases, and 5 bases lay in between. This CDR3 is CASSLGPSGNTIYF. The CDR3 bases are TGTGCCAGCAGTTTAGGTCCCTCTGGAAACACCATATATTTT.

The rearrangement joins TRBV2 to TRBJ1-5; the D is unclear. Germline CDR1 reads SNHLY; CDR2 reads FYNNEI. V was clipped by 6 bases and J by 0 bases, with 12 bases between them. This CDR3 is built from 15 residues. The CDR3 spells CASRAEQHSNQPQHF. The CDR3 DNA is TGTGCCAGCAGGGCTGAACAGCATAGCAATCAGCCCCAGCATTTT.

This chain connects TRBV9 to TRBJ1-5; tentative D call: TRBD1 (6 bases). V lost 0 bases to trimming and J lost 9 bases, with 19 bases between them. The CDR3 length is 16 residues. Germline V CDR1 and CDR2: SGDLS, YYNGEE. CDR3 amino acids: CASSVEDSPSGGPQHF. The CDR3 DNA reads TGTGCCAGCAGCGTAGAGGACAGTCCTTCGGGTGGGCCCCAGCATTTT.

The rearrangement links TRBV5-4 to TRBJ2-3; 8 positions match TRBD1. V dropped 5 bases and J dropped 4; count of bases not matched to a gene: 6. The CDR3 sequence is 14 residues long. The germline gives CDR1 SGHNT, CDR2 YYREEE (reference sequence). CDR3 region: CASSRGQGPDTQYF. CDR3 nucleotides: TGTGCCAGCAGTCGTGGACAGGGACCAGATACGCAGTATTTT.

The chain combines TRBV5-4 with TRBJ2-2, with TRBD1 matching over 8 bases. The CDR3 contains 16 residues. V gave up 4 bases and J gave up 6 bases; unmatched junction bases: 11. Germline CDR1 is SGHNT and CDR2 is YYREEE (reference sequence). CDR3 DNA sequence: TGTGCCAGCAGCCCGAGGACAGGGTCTGTAGCCGGGGAGCTGTTTTTT. Translation: CASSPRTGSVAGELFF.